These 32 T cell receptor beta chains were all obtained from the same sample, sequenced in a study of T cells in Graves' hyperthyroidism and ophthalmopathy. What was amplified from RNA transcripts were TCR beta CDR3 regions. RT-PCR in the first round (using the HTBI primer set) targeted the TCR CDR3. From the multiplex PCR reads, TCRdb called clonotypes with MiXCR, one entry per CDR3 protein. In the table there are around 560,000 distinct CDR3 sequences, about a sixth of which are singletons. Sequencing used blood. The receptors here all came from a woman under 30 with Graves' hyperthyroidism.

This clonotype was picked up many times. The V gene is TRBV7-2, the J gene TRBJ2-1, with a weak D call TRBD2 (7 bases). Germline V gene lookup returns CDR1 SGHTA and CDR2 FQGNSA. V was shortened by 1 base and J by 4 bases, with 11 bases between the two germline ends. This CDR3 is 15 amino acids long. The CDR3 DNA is TGTGCCAGCAGCTTAGGTGCGGGGGCTTACAATGAGCAGTTCTTC. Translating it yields CASSLGAGAYNEQFF.

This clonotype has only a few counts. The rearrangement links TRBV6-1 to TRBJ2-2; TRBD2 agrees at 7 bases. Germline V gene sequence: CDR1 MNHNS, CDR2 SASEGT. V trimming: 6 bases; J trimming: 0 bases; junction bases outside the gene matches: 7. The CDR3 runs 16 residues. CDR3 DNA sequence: TGTGCCAGCAGCGAATGGGGGGGGGCGAACACCGGGGAGCTGTTTTTT. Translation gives CASSEWGGANTGELFF.

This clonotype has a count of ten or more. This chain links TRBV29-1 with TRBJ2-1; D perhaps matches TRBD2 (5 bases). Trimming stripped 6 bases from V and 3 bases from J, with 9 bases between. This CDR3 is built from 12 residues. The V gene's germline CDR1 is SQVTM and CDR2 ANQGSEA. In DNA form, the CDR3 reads TGCAGCGTCAACCGGGGCTACAATGAGCAGTTCTTC. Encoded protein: CSVNRGYNEQFF.

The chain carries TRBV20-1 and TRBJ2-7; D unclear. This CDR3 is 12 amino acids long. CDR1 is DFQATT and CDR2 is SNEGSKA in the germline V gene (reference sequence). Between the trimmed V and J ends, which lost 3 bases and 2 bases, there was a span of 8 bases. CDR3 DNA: TGCAGTGCTAGCAACAGAGCCTACGAGCAGTACTTC. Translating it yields CSASNRAYEQYF.

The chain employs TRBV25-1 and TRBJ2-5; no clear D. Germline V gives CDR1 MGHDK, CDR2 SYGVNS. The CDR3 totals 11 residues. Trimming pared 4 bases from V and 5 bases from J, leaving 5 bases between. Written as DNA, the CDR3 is TGTGCCAGCAGTGCCTCGGAGACCCAGTACTTC. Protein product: CASSASETQYF.

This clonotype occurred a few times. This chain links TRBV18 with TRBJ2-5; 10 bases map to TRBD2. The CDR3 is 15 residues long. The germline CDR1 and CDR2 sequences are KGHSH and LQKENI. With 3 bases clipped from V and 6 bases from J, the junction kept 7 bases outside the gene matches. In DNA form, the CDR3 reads TGTGCCAGCTCACCCCTAGCGGGAGAGGGAAAGACCCAGTACTTC. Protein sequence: CASSPLAGEGKTQYF. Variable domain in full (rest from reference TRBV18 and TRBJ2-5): NAGVMQNPRHLVRRRGQEARLRCSPMKGHSHVYWYRQLPEEGLKFMVYLQKENIIDESGMPKERFSAEFPKEGPSILRIQQVVRGDSAAYFCASSPLAGEGKTQYFGPGTRLLVL.

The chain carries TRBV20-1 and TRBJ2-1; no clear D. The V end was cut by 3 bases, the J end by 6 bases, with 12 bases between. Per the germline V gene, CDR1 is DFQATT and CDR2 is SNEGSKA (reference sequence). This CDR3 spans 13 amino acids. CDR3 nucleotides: TGCAGTGCTAGGGGCCCCCGTGGCAATGAGCAGTTCTTC. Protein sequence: CSARGPRGNEQFF.

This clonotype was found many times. This CDR3 is CASSITGGSYNEQFF. Written as DNA, the CDR3 is TGTGCCAGCAGTATTACAGGGGGCTCCTACAATGAGCAGTTCTTC. The chain has TRBV6-1 and TRBJ2-1; 8 bases align to TRBD1. CDR3 length equals 15 residues. CDR1 MNHNS and CDR2 SASEGT come from the germline V gene. V trimming: 5 bases; J trimming: 0 bases; junction bases outside the gene matches: 3.

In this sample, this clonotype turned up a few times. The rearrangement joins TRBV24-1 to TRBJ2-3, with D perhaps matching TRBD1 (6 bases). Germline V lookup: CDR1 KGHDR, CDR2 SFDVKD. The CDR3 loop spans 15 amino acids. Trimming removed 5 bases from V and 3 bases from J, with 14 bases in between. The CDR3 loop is CATSVDNRVTDTQYF. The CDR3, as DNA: TGTGCCACCAGTGTCGATAACAGGGTGACAGATACGCAGTATTTT.

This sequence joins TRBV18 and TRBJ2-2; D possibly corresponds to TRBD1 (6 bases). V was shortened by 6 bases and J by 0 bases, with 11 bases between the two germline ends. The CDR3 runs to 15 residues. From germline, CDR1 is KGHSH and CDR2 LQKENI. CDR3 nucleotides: TGTGCCAGCTCTTCCGGGACACCGAACACCGGGGAGCTGTTTTTT. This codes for CASSSGTPNTGELFF.

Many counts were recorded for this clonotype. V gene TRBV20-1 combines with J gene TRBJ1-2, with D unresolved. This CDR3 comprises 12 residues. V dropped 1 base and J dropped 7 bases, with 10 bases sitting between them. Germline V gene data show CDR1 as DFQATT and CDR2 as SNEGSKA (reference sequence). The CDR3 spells CSARVSQPGYTF. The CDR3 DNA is TGCAGTGCTAGAGTTAGCCAGCCTGGCTACACCTTC.

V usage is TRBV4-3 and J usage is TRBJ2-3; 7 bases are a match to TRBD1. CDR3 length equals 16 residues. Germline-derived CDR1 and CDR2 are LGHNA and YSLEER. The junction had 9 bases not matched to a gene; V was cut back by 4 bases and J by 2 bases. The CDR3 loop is CASSRLNQGVTDTQYF. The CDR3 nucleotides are TGCGCCAGCAGCCGCCTGAACCAGGGGGTCACAGATACGCAGTATTTT.

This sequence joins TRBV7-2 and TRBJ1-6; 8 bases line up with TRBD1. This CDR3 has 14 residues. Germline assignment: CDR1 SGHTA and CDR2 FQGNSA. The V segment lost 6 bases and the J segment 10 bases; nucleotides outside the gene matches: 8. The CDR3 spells CASRSGQGWSPLHF. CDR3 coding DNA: TGTGCCAGCAGATCCGGACAGGGTTGGTCACCCCTCCACTTT. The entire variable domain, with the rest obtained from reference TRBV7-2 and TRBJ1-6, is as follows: GAGVSQSPSNKVTEKGKDVELRCDPISGHTALYWYRQSLGQGLEFLIYFQGNSAPDKSGLPSDRFSAERTGGSVSTLTIQRTQQEDSAVYLCASRSGQGWSPLHFGNGTRLTVT.

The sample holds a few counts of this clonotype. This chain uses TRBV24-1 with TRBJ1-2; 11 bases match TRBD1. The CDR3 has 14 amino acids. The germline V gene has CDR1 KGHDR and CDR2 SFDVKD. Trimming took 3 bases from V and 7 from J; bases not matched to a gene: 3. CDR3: CATSDAGTGGGYTF. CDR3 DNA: TGTGCCACCAGTGATGCCGGGACAGGGGGTGGCTACACCTTC.

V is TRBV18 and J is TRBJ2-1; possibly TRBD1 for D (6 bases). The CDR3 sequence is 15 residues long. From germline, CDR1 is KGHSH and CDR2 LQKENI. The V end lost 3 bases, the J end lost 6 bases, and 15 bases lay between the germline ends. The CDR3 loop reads CASSPYSTGSNEQFF. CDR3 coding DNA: TGTGCCAGCTCACCCTACTCTACAGGGAGCAATGAGCAGTTCTTC. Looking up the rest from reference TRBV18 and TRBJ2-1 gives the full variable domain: NAGVMQNPRHLVRRRGQEARLRCSPMKGHSHVYWYRQLPEEGLKFMVYLQKENIIDESGMPKERFSAEFPKEGPSILRIQQVVRGDSAAYFCASSPYSTGSNEQFFGPGTRLTVL.

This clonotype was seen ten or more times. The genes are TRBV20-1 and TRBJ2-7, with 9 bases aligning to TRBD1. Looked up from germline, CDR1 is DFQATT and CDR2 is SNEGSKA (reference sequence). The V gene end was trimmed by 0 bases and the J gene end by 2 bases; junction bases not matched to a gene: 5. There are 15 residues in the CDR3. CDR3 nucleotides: TGCAGTGCTAGAGAGCGCGGGACAGGGACCTACGAGCAGTACTTC. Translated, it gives CSARERGTGTYEQYF.

CDR3 bases: TGCAGTGCTCAGCCCGGGACTAGCGGGGGTGAGCAGTTCTTC. Residues: CSAQPGTSGGEQFF. The chain employs TRBV20-1 and TRBJ2-1; 14 bases match TRBD2. Germline values: CDR1 DFQATT, CDR2 SNEGSKA (reference sequence). The V gene end was trimmed by 5 bases and the J gene end by 9 bases; junction bases not matched to a gene: 6. The CDR3 loop spans 14 amino acids.

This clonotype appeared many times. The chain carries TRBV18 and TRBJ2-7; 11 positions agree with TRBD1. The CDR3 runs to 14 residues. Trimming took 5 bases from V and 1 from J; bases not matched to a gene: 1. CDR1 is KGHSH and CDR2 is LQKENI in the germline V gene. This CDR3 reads CASSGQGASYEQYF. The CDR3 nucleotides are TGTGCCAGCTCAGGACAGGGGGCTTCCTACGAGCAGTACTTC. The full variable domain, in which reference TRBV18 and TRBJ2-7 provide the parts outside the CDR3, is NAGVMQNPRHLVRRRGQEARLRCSPMKGHSHVYWYRQLPEEGLKFMVYLQKENIIDESGMPKERFSAEFPKEGPSILRIQQVVRGDSAAYFCASSGQGASYEQYFGPGTRLTVT.

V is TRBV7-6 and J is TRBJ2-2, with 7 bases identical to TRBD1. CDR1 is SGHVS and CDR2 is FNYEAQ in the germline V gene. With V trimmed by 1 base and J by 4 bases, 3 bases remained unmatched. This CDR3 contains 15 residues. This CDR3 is CASSLGQGSTGELFF. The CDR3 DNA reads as TGTGCCAGCAGCTTAGGACAGGGAAGCACCGGGGAGCTGTTTTTT.

The CDR3 nucleotides read TGTGCCGGAACTAGCGGGAGTTTCGGGTACGAGCAGTACTTC. Amino acids: CAGTSGSFGYEQYF. J is TRBJ2-7 and V is TRBV2, with 11 bases matching TRBD2. The germline V gene encodes CDR1 SNHLY and CDR2 FYNNEI. The trim removed 11 bases at V and 4 bases at J, leaving 10 bases unmatched. The CDR3 length is 14 residues. Supplemented by reference TRBV2 and TRBJ2-7, the full variable domain reads EPEVTQTPSHQVTQMGQEVILRCVPISNHLYFYWYRQILGQKVEFLVSFYNNEISEKSEIFDDQFSVERPDGSNFTLKIRSTKLEDSAMYFCAGTSGSFGYEQYFGPGTRLTVT.

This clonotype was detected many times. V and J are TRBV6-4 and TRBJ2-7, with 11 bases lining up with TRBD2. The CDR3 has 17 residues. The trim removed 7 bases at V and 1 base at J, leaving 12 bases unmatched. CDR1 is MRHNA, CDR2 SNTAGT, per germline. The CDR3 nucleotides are TGTGCCAGCACCCCAATCTCGGGACTAGCGGCTTCCTACGAGCAGTACTTC. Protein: CASTPISGLAASYEQYF.

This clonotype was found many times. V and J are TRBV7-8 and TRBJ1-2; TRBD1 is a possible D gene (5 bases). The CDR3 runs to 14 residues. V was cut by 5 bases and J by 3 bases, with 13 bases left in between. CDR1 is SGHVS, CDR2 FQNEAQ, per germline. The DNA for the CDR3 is TGTGCCAGCAGCCCGACCTTAGGGGACTATGGCTACACCTTC. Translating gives CASSPTLGDYGYTF.

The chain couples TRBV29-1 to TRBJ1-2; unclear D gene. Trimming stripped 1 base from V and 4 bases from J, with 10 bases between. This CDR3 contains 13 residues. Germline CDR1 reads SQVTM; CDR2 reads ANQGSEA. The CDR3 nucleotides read TGCAGCGTTGAAGGCTCGGCGTCCTATGGCTACACCTTC. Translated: CSVEGSASYGYTF.

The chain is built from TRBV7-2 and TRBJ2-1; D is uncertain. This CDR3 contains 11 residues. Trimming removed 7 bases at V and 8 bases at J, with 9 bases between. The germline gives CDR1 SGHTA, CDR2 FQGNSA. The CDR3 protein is CASTRSDEQFF. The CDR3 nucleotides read TGTGCCAGCACCCGGAGTGATGAGCAGTTCTTC.

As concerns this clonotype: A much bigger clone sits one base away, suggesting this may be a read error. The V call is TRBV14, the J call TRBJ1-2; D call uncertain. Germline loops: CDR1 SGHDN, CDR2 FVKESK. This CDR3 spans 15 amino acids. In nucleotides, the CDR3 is TGTGCCAGCAGCCAAGAATACCCCCCGGGCTATGGCTACAGCTTC. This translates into CASSQEYPPGYGYSF.

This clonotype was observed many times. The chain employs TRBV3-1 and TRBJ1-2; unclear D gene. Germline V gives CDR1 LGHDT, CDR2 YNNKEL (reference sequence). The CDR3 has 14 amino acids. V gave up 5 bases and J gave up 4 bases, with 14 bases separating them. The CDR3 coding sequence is TGTGCCAGCAGCGAACCAGGATGGGCCTATGGCTACACCTTC. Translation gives CASSEPGWAYGYTF.

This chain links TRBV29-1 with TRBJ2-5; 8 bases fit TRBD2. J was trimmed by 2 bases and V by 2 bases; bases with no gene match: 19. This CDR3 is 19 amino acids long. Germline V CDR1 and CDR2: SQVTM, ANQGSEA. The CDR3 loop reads CSVEIPPMAGGRKQETQYF. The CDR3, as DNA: TGCAGCGTTGAAATTCCCCCGATGGCGGGGGGCCGAAAACAAGAGACCCAGTACTTC.

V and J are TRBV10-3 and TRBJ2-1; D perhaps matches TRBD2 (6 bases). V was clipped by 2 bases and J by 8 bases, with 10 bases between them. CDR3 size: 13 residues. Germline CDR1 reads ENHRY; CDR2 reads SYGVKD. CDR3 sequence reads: CAISEGPGDEQFF. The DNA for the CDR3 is TGTGCCATCAGTGAGGGACCGGGGGATGAGCAGTTCTTC.

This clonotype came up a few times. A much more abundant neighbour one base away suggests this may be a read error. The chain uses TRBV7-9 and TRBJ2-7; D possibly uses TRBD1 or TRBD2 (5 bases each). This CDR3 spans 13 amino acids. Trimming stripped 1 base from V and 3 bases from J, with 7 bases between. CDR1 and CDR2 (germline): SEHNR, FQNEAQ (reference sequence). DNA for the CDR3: TGTGCCAGCAGCTTAGGGGGGTTCTACGAGCAGTACTTC. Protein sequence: CASSLGGFYEQYF.

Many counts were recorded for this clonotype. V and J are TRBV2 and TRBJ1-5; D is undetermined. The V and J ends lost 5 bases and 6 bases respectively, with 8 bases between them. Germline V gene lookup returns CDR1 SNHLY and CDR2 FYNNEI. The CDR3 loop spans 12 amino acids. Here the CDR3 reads CASSLEGQPQHF. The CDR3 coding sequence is TGTGCCAGCAGTCTCGAGGGTCAGCCCCAGCATTTT.

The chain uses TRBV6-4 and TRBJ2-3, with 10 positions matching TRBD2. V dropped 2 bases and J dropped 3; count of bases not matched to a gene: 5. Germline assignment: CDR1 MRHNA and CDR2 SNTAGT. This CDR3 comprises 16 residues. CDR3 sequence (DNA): TGTGCCAGCAGTGACCAGTCTAGCGGGAGTACAGATACGCAGTATTTT. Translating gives CASSDQSSGSTDTQYF.

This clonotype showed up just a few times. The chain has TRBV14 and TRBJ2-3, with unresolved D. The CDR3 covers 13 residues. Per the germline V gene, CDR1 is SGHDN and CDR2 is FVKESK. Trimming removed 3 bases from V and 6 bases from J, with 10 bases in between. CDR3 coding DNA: TGTGCCAGCAGCCATGAAGTTGTTGATACGCAGTATTTT. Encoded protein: CASSHEVVDTQYF.